This is a list of T cell receptor beta chains from one sample in a study of blood T cell repertoires in COVID-19. Clones were read by immunoSEQ multiplex PCR, and TCRdb kept only the in-frame ones, dropping some. The data show some 120,000 clones, just over 75% seen once. The sample was peripheral blood. These receptors originate from a human donor in a cohort sampled during active COVID-19. Each CDR3 is given with its conserved first and last residue. A D gene is named only where the DNA matches it firmly. The size entry is marked missing in some rows and otherwise reads once, few, many or a size class.

d_call v_call clone_size cdr3_aa
NA TRBV10-1 few CASQLQANTEAFF
NA TRBV28 NA CASSSFGGGNQPQHF
TRBD1 TRBV13 NA CASSPGTATYEQYF
TRBD2 TRBV5-1 NA CASLLAGDRTDTQYF
TRBD1 TRBV6-4 NA CASSQVGTGYTEAFF
TRBD1 TRBV19 NA CASGQGVTYGYTF
NA TRBV6-5 few CASSYGGSPLHF
TRBD1 TRBV25-1 NA CASSGAVWQVGGDEQYF
TRBD2 TRBV11-2 NA CASSSIRRWTSGGDEQYF
NA TRBV10-2 NA CASSGAGEPHTQYF
NA TRBV5-6 NA CASSYSLNTEAFF
TRBD1 TRBV5-6 NA CASRRTGRELFF
NA TRBV2 NA CASRVRENTEAFF
NA TRBV30 few CAWSARSVAGELFF
NA TRBV3-1/TRBV3-2 once CACCQGGGGSTGELFF
NA TRBV14 few CASSRSQGGTDTQYF
NA TRBV11-2 once CASGRGGNGGEAFF
TRBD1 TRBV30 NA CAWSGGQGAAITATNEKLFF
NA TRBV9 NA CASSPPGKAYEQYF
TRBD1 TRBV4-2 NA CASSRTRTGRTEAFF
TRBD1 TRBV7-8 NA CASSRLGQGASQEKLFF
TRBD1 TRBV2 NA CASSYDRDYEQYF
NA TRBV7-3 NA CASSLGSGYEQYF
NA TRBV6-6 once CASSPFLGQAGRKTQYF
TRBD2 TRBV6-5 NA CASSYRGGGGEQYF
NA TRBV10-3 NA CAMGSGGETQYF
TRBD1 TRBV16 NA CASTRQGRNQPQHF
NA TRBV3-1/TRBV3-2 NA CASSQDYSSYEQYF
TRBD2 TRBV5-1 NA CASRPGTSGASSYNEQFF
TRBD1 TRBV11-2 NA CASSQKTGLGTQYF
NA TRBV11-2 NA CASSINRGNEQFF
NA TRBV3-1/TRBV3-2 NA CASSQEHRHTDTQYF
NA TRBV19 NA CASRSLSWGPETQYF
NA TRBV5-1 NA CASSLVSGVHSGANVLTF
TRBD2 TRBV4-1 NA CASSPPSGMFGDTQYF
TRBD1 TRBV7-9 NA CASSLGTGGEAFF
TRBD1 TRBV2 NA CASSEVGQGNTGELFF
TRBD1 TRBV9 NA CASSVGRDRGTEAFF
NA TRBV4-1 NA CASSIDGQNYGYTF
TRBD2 TRBV6-4 NA CASSDSVGGKQFF
TRBD2 TRBV5-1 NA CASSLQLAETQYF
TRBD1 TRBV10-1 NA CASRRGDSTEAFF
TRBD1 TRBV7-6 NA CASSSGTGTEAFF
TRBD1 TRBV19 NA CAIGGQFNEKLFF
NA TRBV7-6 NA CASSPEEGLGGYTF
TRBD1 TRBV3-1/TRBV3-2 NA CASSHSGRGLNGYTF
TRBD1 TRBV7-6 NA CASSKTGMDTGELFF
NA TRBV28 NA CATSAGQLGEQYF
NA TRBV9 NA CASSVFPGGNYGYTF
TRBD2 TRBV3-1/TRBV3-2 NA CASSQDEASGGQEQYF
TRBD1 TRBV5-1 NA CASSLAGQGRSPLHF
TRBD2 TRBV7-3 NA CASSPTSVGETQYF